The text below deals with one T cell receptor (beta chain). The antigen is undetermined. The data belong to a study of OX40 agonist ivuxolimab in advanced cancers. Study-wide context: Partial responses occurred in three patients (one hepatocellular carcinoma, two cutaneous melanoma). Study results and caveats: At 0.1 to 3.0 mg/kg and by week 6, clonal expansion occurred in CD4+ and CD8+ blood T cells.

Deletions cut 0 bases from V and 0 bases from J, with 11 bases between. Looked up from germline, CDR1 is SGDLS and CDR2 is YYNGEE. This CDR3 has 16 residues. The study sampled blood at baseline, cycle 4 day 1, and cycle 7 day 1. Some clones are missing from TCRdb's copy, which holds only in-frame ones; the method was immunoSEQ multiplex PCR. This sample has 90,000 or so clones; around 87% occur once, and the top ten carry roughly 1.5%. The genes are TRBV9 and TRBJ2-3; D is unclear. The sample consisted of CD4+ or CD8+ T cells sorted from blood, taken in a trial of the OX40 agonist ivuxolimab. The sequence was obtained from an adult with an advanced solid tumor such as melanoma, head and neck, liver or kidney cancer. The CDR3 is CASSVDPEPSTDTQYF. The CDR3 DNA reads as TGTGCCAGCAGCGTAGATCCAGAACCTAGCACAGATACGCAGTATTTT.